This passage covers 8 T cell receptor beta chains from one sample sequenced in a study of identical twins. One entry per CDR3 protein, called by TCRdb with MiXCR from the 5' RACE reads. The repertoire consists of 550,000 to 800,000 distinct CDR3 sequences, with around 7.4% occurring once and the leading ten covering around 1.6%. This sample was also put to use in a study of yellow fever vaccine responses in identical twins.

The specimen was PBMCs. The receptors originated from a woman aged 18-29 years in good health.

A few counts support this clonotype. The chain recombines TRBV5-1 with TRBJ2-5; 8 nucleotides match TRBD1. Per the germline V gene, CDR1 is SGHRS and CDR2 is YFSETQ. With V trimmed by 4 bases and J by 3 bases, 5 bases remained unmatched. CDR3 size: 14 residues. Here the CDR3 reads CASSKDRAEETQYF. Written as DNA, the CDR3 is TGCGCCAGCAGCAAGGACAGGGCTGAAGAGACCCAGTACTTC.

This clonotype appeared a few times. The gene calls are TRBV24-1 and TRBJ2-1, with 16 nucleotides matching TRBD2. This CDR3 comprises 17 residues. Germline CDR1 KGHDR, CDR2 SFDVKD. The V segment lost 4 bases and the J segment 12 bases; nucleotides outside the gene matches: 11. The CDR3 DNA follows: TGTGCCACCAGTGAGGTCGGGGGACTAGCGGGAGGGTCGGGGCAGTTCTTC. This sequence encodes CATSEVGGLAGGSGQFF.

This clonotype was recorded a few times. V usage is TRBV7-2 and J usage is TRBJ2-2, with TRBD1 as a possible D gene (5 bases). This CDR3 has 16 amino acids. Deletions cut 4 bases from V and 0 bases from J, with 12 bases between. Germline lookup yields CDR1 SGHTA and CDR2 FQGNSA. CDR3 sequence: CASSSVGQPNTGELFF. CDR3 sequence (DNA): TGTGCCAGCAGCTCTGTTGGACAACCGAACACCGGGGAGCTGTTTTTT.

This clonotype was seen more than once but under ten times. The chain joins TRBV20-1 to TRBJ2-5, with D possibly matching TRBD2 (6 bases). Trimming left V 7 bases short and J 0 bases short, with 9 bases between. The CDR3 loop spans 12 amino acids. Germline lookup yields CDR1 DFQATT and CDR2 SNEGSKA (reference sequence). Written as DNA, the CDR3 is TGCAGTGTTGGGGGGTACCAAGAGACCCAGTACTTC. Its translation is CSVGGYQETQYF.

This clonotype was seen more than once but under ten times. The gene calls are TRBV4-1 and TRBJ2-5; 7 bases are a match to TRBD1. This CDR3 spans 17 amino acids. V shed 4 bases and J 0 bases; nucleotides not matched to a gene: 11. The germline gives CDR1 MGHRA, CDR2 YSYEKL. The CDR3 bases are TGCGCCAGCAGCCGACTCCCAGGGGGATTCGACCAAGAGACCCAGTACTTC. Protein product: CASSRLPGGFDQETQYF.

This clonotype was seen ten or more times. The chain has TRBV20-1 and TRBJ2-3; D is possibly TRBD2 (5 bases). V lost 0 bases and J 4 bases, leaving 8 bases between the germline ends. CDR1 and CDR2 (germline): DFQATT, SNEGSKA (reference sequence). This CDR3 is 13 amino acids long. The CDR3 DNA follows: TGCAGTGCTAGAGAGCTAGCTGCAGATACGCAGTATTTT. Its translation: CSARELAADTQYF.

The chain links TRBV3-1 to TRBJ2-4; 10 bases line up with TRBD2. Germline-derived CDR1 and CDR2 are LGHDT and YNNKEL (reference sequence). Germline trimming cut 8 bases from V and 6 bases from J; bases unmatched to any gene: 10. This CDR3 contains 15 residues. The CDR3: CASSQAGGPRNIQYF. The CDR3 coding sequence is TGTGCCAGCTCCCAAGCGGGAGGGCCGCGAAACATTCAGTACTTC.

This clonotype has at least ten counts. The rearrangement joins TRBV2 to TRBJ1-4, with no clear D. CDR1 is SNHLY and CDR2 is FYNNEI in the germline V gene. Trimming removed 8 bases from V and 3 bases from J, with 10 bases in between. The CDR3 consists of 13 residues. CDR3 region: CASRGESNEKLFF. CDR3 bases: TGTGCCAGCCGTGGGGAGTCTAATGAAAAACTGTTTTTT.